This T cell receptor (beta chain) was captured in a study of shared clonotypes between healthy human individuals. Points on this clone: As yet, its antigen is unknown.

General study points: The study found lower generation probabilities in non-shared clonotypes than in those shared by all four donors.

Looked up from germline, CDR1 is MDHEN and CDR2 is SYDVKM. Between the trimmed V and J ends, which lost 6 bases and 2 bases, there was a span of 10 bases. The CDR3 runs 13 residues. As handled by the study authors: Junction-only immunoSEQ sequences carried no quality scores, so filtering differed. Repertoires were generated with immunoSEQ multiplex PCR, while TCRdb's copy carries only in-frame clones and drops some. That table is the source of V, J and clone size, and D and trimming were worked out from the DNA. The sample yields 2 million to 2.5 million clones, approximately 93% seen once. This rearrangement joins TRBV28 to TRBJ2-5; unclear D gene. This sequence was found in a man between 18 and 29 years old in good health. Some clones in this sample may be carry-over from other donors' samples. Specimen: naive CD4+ T cells from PBMCs. Described subset: CD45RA+ positively selected. This CDR3 reads CASSPQVQETQYF. CDR3 sequence (DNA): TGTGCCAGCAGCCCTCAGGTGCAAGAGACCCAGTACTTC.